One T cell receptor (beta chain) is described in this entry. The CDR3 contains 17 residues. V lost 4 bases to trimming and J lost 10 bases; unmatched junction nucleotides: 16. Germline V CDR1 and CDR2: LGHDT, YNNKEL (reference sequence). Regions amplified from RNA transcripts were the TCR beta CDR3 regions. The HTBI primer set served for first-round RT-PCR of the TCR CDR3. TCRdb fed the multiplex PCR reads into MiXCR, producing one record per CDR3 protein. The sample has some 490,000 distinct CDR3 sequences; about 20% are singletons. This entry belongs to a study of T cells in Graves' hyperthyroidism and ophthalmopathy. Out of roughly 10 ml of fresh peripheral blood came the PBMCs.

V is TRBV3-1 and J is TRBJ1-2; 12 bases are a match to TRBD1. The TCR sequence derives from an older woman with Graves' ophthalmopathy. The sample comprised blood. This CDR3 reads CASSPLPGQGAGLDYTF. The CDR3 coding sequence is TGTGCCAGCAGCCCGCTCCCGGGACAGGGGGCTGGATTAGACTACACCTTC.